This is a list of T cell receptor beta chains from one sample in a study of shared clonotypes between healthy human individuals. The data were produced by immunoSEQ multiplex PCR, yet TCRdb's version contains in-frame clones alone and is incomplete. The data contain about 1.1 million clones, approximately 80% of them seen just once; the ten biggest clones take up around 0.6%. Specimen: memory CD4+ T cells from PBMCs. These receptors were obtained from a man aged 18 to 30 in good health. Some clones in this sample may be carry-over from other donors' samples. The CDR3 runs from the conserved cysteine through the conserved F or W. The D gene is left open where the match is weak. The listing skips clone size in some rows; elsewhere it reads once, few, many or a size class.

v_gene	j_gene	d_gene	abundance	CDR3nt	CDR3aa
TRBV10-3	TRBJ1-3	TRBD1	-	TGTGCCATCCCGGGACAGTCTGGAAACACCATATATTTT	CAIPGQSGNTIYF
TRBV29-1	TRBJ2-1	TRBD1	-	TGCAGCGTTGGAGGACAGGGAGGAGGGAGCTCCTACAATGAGCAGTTCTTC	CSVGGQGGGSSYNEQFF
TRBV7-9	TRBJ2-3	-	-	TGTGCCAGCAGCAAAAGGGGGGCAGGGGTGAATACGCAGTATTTT	CASSKRGAGVNTQYF
TRBV5-8	TRBJ2-7	TRBD1	many	TGTGCCAGCAGTATGGACAGGGGGCTGGGCGAGCAGTACTTC	CASSMDRGLGEQYF
TRBV2	TRBJ2-7	TRBD2	many	TGTGCCACCCGGACTAGCGGGAGGGCCCACTTC	CATRTSGRAHF
TRBV7-9	TRBJ1-4	TRBD1	-	TGTGCCAGCAGCTTGGGACAGGGGGATGAAAAACTGTTTTTT	CASSLGQGDEKLFF
TRBV7-2	TRBJ2-3	-	-	TGTGCCAGCAGTATGATGTTGGGAGGTACGCAGTATTTT	CASSMMLGGTQYF
TRBV28	TRBJ1-1	-	-	TGTGCCAGCAGTTTAAGTTTCACTGAAGCTTTCTTT	CASSLSFTEAFF
TRBV5-1	TRBJ2-3	TRBD2	once	TGCGCCAGCAGCTGGGGACTAGCGGGAGGGGGTGCAGATACGCAGTATTTT	CASSWGLAGGGADTQYF
TRBV7-9	TRBJ2-3	TRBD2	-	TGTGCCGGGGGTGTAGCGGGAGGGCCCGGAGATACGCAGTATTTT	CAGGVAGGPGDTQYF
TRBV7-3	TRBJ2-3	TRBD2	-	TGTGCCAGCAGCCCGGGGGGGCGGCCCACAGATACGCAGTATTTT	CASSPGGRPTDTQYF
TRBV28	TRBJ2-7	-	-	TGTGCCAGCAGTGGCCTTCGAGGGGCCAGCTCCTACGAGCAGTACTTC	CASSGLRGASSYEQYF
TRBV27	TRBJ2-2	-	-	TGTGCCAGCAGTCCCGGAGGGGGGCGGCCCGGGGAGCTGTTTTTT	CASSPGGGRPGELFF
TRBV9	TRBJ2-3	TRBD1	few	TGTGCCAGCAGCTCGTACAGGGGCGCAGATACGCAGTATTTT	CASSSYRGADTQYF
TRBV5-1	TRBJ2-5	-	-	TGCGCCAGCAGCATAAGAAGGGAGACCCAGTACTTC	CASSIRRETQYF
TRBV28	TRBJ1-1	-	-	TGTGCCAGCAGTTCAGAGAGTTCAGCTTTCTTT	CASSSESSAFF
TRBV4-2	TRBJ1-2	-	-	TGTGCCAGCAGCCAGACCAGGGGCCTTAACTATGGCTACACCTTC	CASSQTRGLNYGYTF
TRBV28	TRBJ2-5	-	once	TGTGCCAGCAGTTCCACCGACAGCCAAGAGACCCAGTACTTC	CASSSTDSQETQYF
TRBV7-9	TRBJ2-2	-	-	TGTGCCAGCAGCTTAGATTATAGACCCACCGGGGAGCTGTTTTTT	CASSLDYRPTGELFF
TRBV7-2	TRBJ2-5	-	-	TGTGCCAGCAGCTTAGTAAGACTAGAGGAGACCCAGTACTTC	CASSLVRLEETQYF
TRBV11-2	TRBJ2-1	-	-	TGTGCCAGCAGCTTAAGCAGCCTCTCCTACAATGAGCAGTTCTTC	CASSLSSLSYNEQFF
TRBV18	TRBJ2-7	-	many	TGTGCCAGCTCACCATCCTGGGCTAGCTCCTACGAGCAGTACTTC	CASSPSWASSYEQYF
TRBV7-8	TRBJ2-1	TRBD2	-	TGTGCCAGCAGCCCGCGGGAGCTCCCGAATGAGCAGTTCTTC	CASSPRELPNEQFF
TRBV27	TRBJ1-5	TRBD1	-	TGTGCCAGCAGTTCCCTCCGCGAACGACAGGGTGGGGATCAGCCCCAGCATTTT	CASSSLRERQGGDQPQHF
TRBV4-1	TRBJ2-3	-	-	TGCGCCAGCAGCCAAGGGATAGATACGCAGTATTTT	CASSQGIDTQYF
TRBV15	TRBJ1-1	TRBD1	few	TGTGCCACCAGCCCTCTGGGACAGGGGAACACTGAAGCTTTCTTT	CATSPLGQGNTEAFF
TRBV2	TRBJ2-1	TRBD1	once	TGTGCCAGCAGTGGGGACAGCAATGAGCAGTTCTTC	CASSGDSNEQFF
TRBV28	TRBJ2-5	TRBD2	few	TGTGCCAGCAGCGCCGTCGGCGGGAGGAAGGAGACCCAGTACTTC	CASSAVGGRKETQYF
TRBV28	TRBJ2-7	-	-	TGTGCCAGCAGTCCTTACAGAAGCTCCTACGAGCAGTACTTC	CASSPYRSSYEQYF
TRBV11-2	TRBJ2-1	-	-	TGTGCCAGCAGCACGAGTGGGCAGAGGAACATTTACAATGAGCAGTTCTTC	CASSTSGQRNIYNEQFF
TRBV5-5	TRBJ2-7	-	-	TGTGCCAGCAGCCCAGAGCAGACCTACTACGAGCAGTACTTC	CASSPEQTYYEQYF
TRBV7-2	TRBJ2-5	-	-	TGTGCCAGCAGCTTAGCGAGGGCCCAAGAGACCCAGTACTTC	CASSLARAQETQYF
TRBV19	TRBJ1-2	TRBD1	-	TGTGCCAGTATTCCCCGCCGGCTCACAGGGGTCGACTATGGCTACACCTTC	CASIPRRLTGVDYGYTF
TRBV25-1	TRBJ2-3	-	-	TGTGCCAGCAGAGCGGAGGGGGGCACGCAGTATTTT	CASRAEGGTQYF
TRBV28	TRBJ1-3	-	-	TGTGCCAGCAGTTTAGGGGCGGATGGAAACACCATATATTTT	CASSLGADGNTIYF
TRBV11-2	TRBJ1-1	TRBD1	-	TGTGCCAGCAGCCCCAGTGACAGGGCGAACACTGAAGCTTTCTTT	CASSPSDRANTEAFF
TRBV7-2	TRBJ2-5	TRBD2	-	TGTGCCAGCAGCTCATTCGGACTAGCGGGAGAGACCCAGTACTTC	CASSSFGLAGETQYF
TRBV29-1	TRBJ2-3	TRBD1	-	TGCAGCGCTCACCCGGGACAGGGCACCCTCGGGACAGATACGCAGTATTTT	CSAHPGQGTLGTDTQYF
TRBV5-1	TRBJ1-1	-	-	TGCGCCAGCAGCTTGAATGGGCAGGGGTTGAATCAAGCTTTCTTT	CASSLNGQGLNQAFF
TRBV29-1	TRBJ2-7	-	few	TGCAGCGTTGTGGAACAGCCTGGAAACGAGCAGTACTTC	CSVVEQPGNEQYF
TRBV5-4	TRBJ2-7	-	-	TGTGCCAGCAGCTCCACTAGTAGCTCCTACGAGCAGTACTTC	CASSSTSSSYEQYF
TRBV5-1	TRBJ2-2	-	few	TGCGCCAGCAGCGCCACCGGGGAGCTGTTTTTT	CASSATGELFF
TRBV7-9	TRBJ2-3	TRBD1	-	TGTGCCAGCAGCCCGGGACAGACTAGCACAGATACGCAGTATTTT	CASSPGQTSTDTQYF
TRBV6-1	TRBJ2-5	TRBD1	-	TGTGCCAGCATGAGGCAGGGGGAAGAGACCCAGTACTTC	CASMRQGEETQYF
TRBV15	TRBJ1-2	-	-	TGTGCCACCAGCAGAGATCGTGTAGTCTATGGCTACACCTTC	CATSRDRVVYGYTF
TRBV7-9	TRBJ2-3	TRBD2	-	TGTGCCAGCAGCTCTTTCCTCGGACTAGCGGGCACAGATACGCAGTATTTT	CASSSFLGLAGTDTQYF
TRBV2	TRBJ2-5	-	-	TGTGCCAGCAGTGAAAGACTGCCGGGACAGACCCAGTACTTC	CASSERLPGQTQYF
TRBV11-2	TRBJ1-5	-	once	TGTGCCAGCAGCTTAGGAGAGGGGCAGCCCCAGCATTTT	CASSLGEGQPQHF
TRBV4-1	TRBJ1-3	-	many	TGCGCCAGCAGCCAAAACAGGCTAGGAAACACCATATATTTT	CASSQNRLGNTIYF
TRBV6-5	TRBJ1-5	-	-	TGTGCCAGTCGGACAGCTCTAGCGGGTCAGCCCCAGCATTTT	CASRTALAGQPQHF
TRBV2	TRBJ2-3	-	-	TGTGCCAGCAGTGAAACACCAGTGGTGGGTACGCAGTATTTT	CASSETPVVGTQYF
TRBV28	TRBJ1-5	-	few	TGTGCCAGCTCCGGGGTTTGGAGTGGCAATCAGCCCCAGCATTTT	CASSGVWSGNQPQHF
TRBV29-1	TRBJ2-3	-	once	TGCAGCGTCCCCCAGCGACCCACAGATACGCAGTATTTT	CSVPQRPTDTQYF
TRBV5-4	TRBJ2-3	TRBD2	-	TGTGCCAGCAGCCTCCGACTAGCGGGAGACTCAGATACGCAGTATTTT	CASSLRLAGDSDTQYF
TRBV11-3	TRBJ2-5	-	-	TGTGCCAGCAGCCCTGGGTCAGGAGAGACCCAGTACTTC	CASSPGSGETQYF
TRBV30	TRBJ2-2	TRBD1	-	TGTGCCTGGAACAGACAGGGGGGAGGGGAGCTGTTTTTT	CAWNRQGGGELFF
TRBV25-1	TRBJ1-1	-	-	TGTGCCAGCAGTCAAGGACGTCTGTCCGGGAACACTGAAGCTTTCTTT	CASSQGRLSGNTEAFF
TRBV19	TRBJ2-5	-	-	TGTGCCAGTAGCCCCTCGAGCGGTGAGACCCAGTACTTC	CASSPSSGETQYF
TRBV6-6	TRBJ2-5	-	many	TGTGCCAGCAGTCCATCCCGCGTCCCCCAAGAGACCCAGTACTTC	CASSPSRVPQETQYF
TRBV7-3	TRBJ2-1	-	-	TGTGCCAGCAGCTTACAGGACCCCTTGAGCGGTGAGCAGTTCTTC	CASSLQDPLSGEQFF